This TCR beta chain was captured in a study of vaccination and CD4 T cells after COVID-19. Notes on this clonotype: The antigen is not known.

J lost 6 bases, V lost 5 bases, and 12 bases had no gene match. CDR1 is SEHNR, CDR2 FQNEAQ, per germline (reference sequence). This CDR3 has 15 amino acids. The sample's treatment: 10-day PBMC culture with coronavirus spike peptide pools or control peptides (ViraFEST assay). Under 2.5 million PBMCs were grown per well alongside roughly 10 IU/ml IL-2 and roughly 9.3 ug/ml peptide pools. An Oncomine TCR Beta short-read assay was used to sequence the DNA from cultured CD4+ T cells. TCRdb reprocessed the PCR reads via MiXCR and lists one record per CDR3 protein. The table includes fewer than 9,000 distinct CDR3 sequences, around 66% detected once.

This receptor was identified in a human donor who had recovered from COVID-19. The chain couples TRBV7-9 to TRBJ2-7; 8 positions match TRBD1. Sequenced input: CD4+ T cells from blood, cultured in vitro. The chain's CDR3 is CASSLGDRRDSEQYF. CDR3 bases: TGTGCCAGCAGCCTGGGGGACAGGAGGGACTCCGAGCAGTACTTC. The whole variable domain, filled in from reference TRBV7-9 and TRBJ2-7, reads DTGVSQNPRHKITKRGQNVTFRCDPISEHNRLYWYRQTLGQGPEFLTYFQNEAQLEKSRLLSDRFSAERPKGSFSTLEIQRTEQGDSAMYLCASSLGDRRDSEQYFGPGTRLTVT.